This entry features one T cell receptor (beta chain) sequence. The antigen is not known. One entry per CDR3 protein results from TCRdb running MiXCR on the 5' RACE reads. The sample has about 88,000 distinct CDR3 sequences, around 26% seen once; the top ten hold over 50%. Germline CDR1 and CDR2: SGHKS and YYEKEE (reference sequence). CDR3 length: 14 amino acids. Trimming stripped 4 bases from V and 4 bases from J, with 12 bases between. The data are from a study of CD8 T cells in ankylosing spondylitis. Findings of the study overall: Clones linked to disease were reported to show significant enrichment in matched ankylosing spondylitis synovial fluid. Some of the motif variants had earlier been found in reactive arthritis patients' fluid and blood.

The TCR was taken from a male donor with ankylosing spondylitis or in good health (not recorded which). Sequenced sample: blood, either unsorted or a sorted T cell fraction (not recorded which). The gene calls are TRBV5-5 and TRBJ2-1; D perhaps matches TRBD2 (6 bases). The CDR3 is CASSRYSGYNEQFF. The CDR3 DNA follows: TGTGCCAGCAGCAGATATAGCGGATACAATGAGCAGTTCTTC.